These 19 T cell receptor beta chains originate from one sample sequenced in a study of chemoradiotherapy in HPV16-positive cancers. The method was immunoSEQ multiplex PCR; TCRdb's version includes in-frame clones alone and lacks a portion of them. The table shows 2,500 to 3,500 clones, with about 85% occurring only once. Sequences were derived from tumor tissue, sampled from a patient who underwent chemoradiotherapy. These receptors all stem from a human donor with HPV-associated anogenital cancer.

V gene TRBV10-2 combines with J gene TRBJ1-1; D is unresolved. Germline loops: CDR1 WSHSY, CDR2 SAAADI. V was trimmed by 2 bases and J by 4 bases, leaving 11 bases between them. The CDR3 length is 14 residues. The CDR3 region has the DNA TGCGCCAGCAGTGAGGGCGGGAAATTCACTGAAGCTTTCTTT. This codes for CASSEGGKFTEAFF.

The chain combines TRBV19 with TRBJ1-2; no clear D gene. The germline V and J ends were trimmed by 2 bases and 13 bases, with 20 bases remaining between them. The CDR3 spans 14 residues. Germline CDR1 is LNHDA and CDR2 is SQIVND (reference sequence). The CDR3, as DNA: TGTGCCAGTAGTATAAGCGGACCAGCCGGGGATATCACCTTC. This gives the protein CASSISGPAGDITF.

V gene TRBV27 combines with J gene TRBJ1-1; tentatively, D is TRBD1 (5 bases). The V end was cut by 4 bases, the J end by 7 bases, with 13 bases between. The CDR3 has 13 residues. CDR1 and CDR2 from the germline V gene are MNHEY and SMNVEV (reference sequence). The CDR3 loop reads CASSSIPTGEAFF. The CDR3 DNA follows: TGTGCCAGCAGTTCAATCCCTACAGGTGAAGCTTTCTTT.

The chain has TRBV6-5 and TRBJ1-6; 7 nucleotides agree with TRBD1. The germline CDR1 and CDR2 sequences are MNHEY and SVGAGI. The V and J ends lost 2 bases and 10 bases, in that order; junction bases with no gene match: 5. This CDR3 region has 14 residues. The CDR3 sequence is CASSYDRDGSPLHF. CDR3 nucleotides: TGTGCCAGCAGTTACGACAGGGATGGGTCACCCCTCCACTTT.

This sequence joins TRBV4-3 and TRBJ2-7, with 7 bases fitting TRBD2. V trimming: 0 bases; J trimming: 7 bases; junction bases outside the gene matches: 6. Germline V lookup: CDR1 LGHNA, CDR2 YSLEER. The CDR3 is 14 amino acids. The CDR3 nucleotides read TGCGCCAGCAGCCAAGATATATCGGGAGGTGAGCAGTACTTC. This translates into CASSQDISGGEQYF.

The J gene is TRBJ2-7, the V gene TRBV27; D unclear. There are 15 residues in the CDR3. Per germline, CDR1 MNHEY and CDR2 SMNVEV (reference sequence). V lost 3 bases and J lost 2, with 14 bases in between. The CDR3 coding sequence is TGTGCCAGCAGTTTGTCTCCTGGGGAAACCTACGAGCAGTACTTC. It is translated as CASSLSPGETYEQYF.

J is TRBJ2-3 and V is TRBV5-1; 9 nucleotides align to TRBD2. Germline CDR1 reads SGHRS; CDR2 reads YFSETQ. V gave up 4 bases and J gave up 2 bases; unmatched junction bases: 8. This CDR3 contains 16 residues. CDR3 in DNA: TGCGCCAGCAGCATCGCTTTAGCGGGGGACACAGATACGCAGTATTTT. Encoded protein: CASSIALAGDTDTQYF. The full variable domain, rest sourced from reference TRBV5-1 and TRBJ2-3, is KAGVTQTPRYLIKTRGQQVTLSCSPISGHRSVSWYQQTPGQGLQFLFEYFSETQRNKGNFPGRFSGRQFSNSRSEMNVSTLELGDSALYLCASSIALAGDTDTQYFGPGTRLTVL.

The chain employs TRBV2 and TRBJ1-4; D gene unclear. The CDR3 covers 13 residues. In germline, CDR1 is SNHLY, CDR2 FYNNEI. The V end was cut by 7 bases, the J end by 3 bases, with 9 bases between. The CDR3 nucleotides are TGTGCCAGCACCGAGGTGTCTAATGAAAAACTGTTTTTT. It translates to CASTEVSNEKLFF.

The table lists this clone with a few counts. The DNA of the CDR3 is TGTGCCAGCAGCAACACCGGGGAGCTGTTTTTT. Protein sequence: CASSNTGELFF. J is TRBJ2-2 and V is TRBV11-3; D is ambiguous. This CDR3 comprises 11 residues. The germline V gene encodes CDR1 SGHNT and CDR2 YENEEA. Trimming stripped 5 bases from V and 2 bases from J, with 0 bases between.

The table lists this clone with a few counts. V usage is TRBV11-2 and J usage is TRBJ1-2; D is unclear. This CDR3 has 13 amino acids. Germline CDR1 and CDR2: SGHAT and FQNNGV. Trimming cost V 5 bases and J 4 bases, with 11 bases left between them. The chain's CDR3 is CASSPNRFYGYTF. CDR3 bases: TGTGCCAGCAGCCCAAACCGGTTCTATGGCTACACCTTC.

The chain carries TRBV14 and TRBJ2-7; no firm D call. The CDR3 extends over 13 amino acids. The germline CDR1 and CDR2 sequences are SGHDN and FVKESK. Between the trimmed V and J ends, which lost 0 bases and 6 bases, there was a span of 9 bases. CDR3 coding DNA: TGTGCCAGCAGCCAAGACGAGCAAGGCGAGCAGTACTTC. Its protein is CASSQDEQGEQYF.

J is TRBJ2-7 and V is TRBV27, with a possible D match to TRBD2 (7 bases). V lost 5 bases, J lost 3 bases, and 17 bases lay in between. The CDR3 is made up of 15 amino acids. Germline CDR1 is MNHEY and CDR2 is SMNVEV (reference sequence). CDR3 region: CASSRGGKTYYEQYF. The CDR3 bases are TGTGCCAGCAGTAGGGGGGGGAAAACTTACTACGAGCAGTACTTC.

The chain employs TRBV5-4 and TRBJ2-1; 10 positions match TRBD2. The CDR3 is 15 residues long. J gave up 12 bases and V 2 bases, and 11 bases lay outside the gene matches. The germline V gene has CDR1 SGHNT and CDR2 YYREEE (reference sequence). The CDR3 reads CASSLAGGTRFGQFF. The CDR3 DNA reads TGTGCCAGCAGCTTAGCGGGAGGGACACGATTTGGGCAGTTCTTC.

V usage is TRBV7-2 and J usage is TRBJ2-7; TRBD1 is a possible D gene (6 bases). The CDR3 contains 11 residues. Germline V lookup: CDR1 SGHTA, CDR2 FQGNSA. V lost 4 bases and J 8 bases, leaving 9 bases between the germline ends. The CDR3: CASSSGDKQYF. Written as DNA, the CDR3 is TGTGCCAGCAGCTCAGGGGACAAGCAGTACTTC.

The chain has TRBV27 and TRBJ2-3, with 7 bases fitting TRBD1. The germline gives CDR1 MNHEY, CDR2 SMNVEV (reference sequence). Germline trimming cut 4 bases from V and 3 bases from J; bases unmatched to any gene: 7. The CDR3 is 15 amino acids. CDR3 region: CASSSLQGITDTQYF. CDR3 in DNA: TGTGCCAGCAGTTCGCTACAGGGGATAACAGATACGCAGTATTTT.

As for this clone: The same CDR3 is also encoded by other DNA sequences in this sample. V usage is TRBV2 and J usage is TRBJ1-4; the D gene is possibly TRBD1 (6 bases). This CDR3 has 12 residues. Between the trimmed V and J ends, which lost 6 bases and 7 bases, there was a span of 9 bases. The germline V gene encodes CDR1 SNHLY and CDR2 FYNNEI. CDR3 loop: CASRGTSEKLFF. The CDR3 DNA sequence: TGTGCCAGCAGAGGGACATCTGAAAAACTGTTTTTT.

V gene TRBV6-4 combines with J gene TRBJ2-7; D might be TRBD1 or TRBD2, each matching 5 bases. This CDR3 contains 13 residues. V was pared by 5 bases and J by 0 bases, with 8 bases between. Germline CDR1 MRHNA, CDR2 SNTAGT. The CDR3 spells CASSQGPSYEQYF. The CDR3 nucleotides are TGTGCCAGCAGTCAGGGACCCTCCTACGAGCAGTACTTC.

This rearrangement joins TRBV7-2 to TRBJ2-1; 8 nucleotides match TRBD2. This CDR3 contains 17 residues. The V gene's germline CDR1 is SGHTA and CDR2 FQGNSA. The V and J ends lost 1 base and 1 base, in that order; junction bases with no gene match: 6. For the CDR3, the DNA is TGTGCCAGCAGCTTAGTCGGGAGGGCCATATCCTACAATGAGCAGTTCTTC. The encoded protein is CASSLVGRAISYNEQFF. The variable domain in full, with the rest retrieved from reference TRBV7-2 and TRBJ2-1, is GAGVSQSPSNKVTEKGKDVELRCDPISGHTALYWYRQSLGQGLEFLIYFQGNSAPDKSGLPSDRFSAERTGGSVSTLTIQRTQQEDSAVYLCASSLVGRAISYNEQFFGPGTRLTVL.

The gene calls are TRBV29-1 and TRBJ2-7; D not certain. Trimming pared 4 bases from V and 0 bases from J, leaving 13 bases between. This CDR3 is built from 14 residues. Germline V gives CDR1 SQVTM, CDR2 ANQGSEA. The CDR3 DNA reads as TGCAGCGTTGGATCCTGGCGCGACTCCTACGAGCAGTACTTC. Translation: CSVGSWRDSYEQYF.